One T cell receptor beta chain is described in this entry. The antigen is unknown. Preparation of TRB cDNA libraries relied on 5' RACE carrying UMI labels. From its re-call of the 5' RACE reads, TCRdb lists each CDR3 protein once, without DNA. The sample table includes around 140,000 distinct CDR3 sequences. The data stem from a study of CXCR3-negative and CXCR3-positive naive CD8 T cells. Study-wide results and limits: Expression of CXCR3 was partially reduced after cryopreservation, and fresh PBMCs were used in most assays. TRB CDR3 hydrophobicity was greater in CXCR3-positive naive cells than in CXCR3-negative naive cells.

Looked up from germline, CDR1 is MDHEN and CDR2 is SYDVKM. The CDR3 totals 16 residues. The source material was naive CXCR3+ CD8+ T cells from blood. Indicated subset: CD45RO-CCR7+CD27+CD95- naive CD8+ T cells expressing CXCR3 (TNR3+). The chain uses TRBV28 and TRBJ2-3; the TRBD1 assignment by TCRdb is unverifiable without DNA. The source is a human donor in good health. Some clones in this sample may be carry-over from other donors' samples. The CDR3 is CASSFRDRGGGDTQYF. Complete variable domain (other parts from reference TRBV28 and TRBJ2-3): DVKVTQSSRYLVKRTGEKVFLECVQDMDHENMFWYRQDPGLGLRLIYFSYDVKMKEKGDIPEGYSVSREKKERFSLILESASTNQTSMYLCASSFRDRGGGDTQYFGPGTRLTVL.